This T cell receptor beta chain was sequenced in a study of blood T cell repertoires in COVID-19. Using immunoSEQ multiplex PCR, the repertoire was profiled, and TCRdb retains in-frame clones only, with some absent. Counted here are fewer than 200,000 clones, just over 85% occurring once; the ten biggest clones make up roughly 9%. From germline, CDR1 is LGHDT and CDR2 YNNKEL (reference sequence). The CDR3 totals 19 residues. V shed 0 bases and J shed 2 bases, with 23 bases lying between them. This chain joins TRBV3-1 (or the pseudogene TRBV3-2) and TRBJ2-7; D perhaps matches TRBD2 (7 bases). The sample consisted of PBMCs or T cells enriched from blood (not recorded which). This clonotype was obtained from a young woman who had recovered from COVID-19. The CDR3 spells CASSQETAGANPPPYEQYF. The CDR3, as DNA: TGTGCCAGCAGCCAAGAAACGGCGGGGGCCAATCCCCCCCCCTACGAGCAGTACTTC.